Below, 20 T cell receptor beta chains from the same sample are listed, as sequenced in a study of blood T cell repertoires in COVID-19. The method was immunoSEQ multiplex PCR; TCRdb's version includes in-frame clones alone and lacks a portion of them. The sample has a few hundred thousand clones; 75% to 90% are singletons. The sample taken for sequencing was PBMCs or T cells enriched from blood (not recorded which). These receptors all stem from a man aged 25-45 years who had recovered from COVID-19.

This chain connects TRBV28 to TRBJ2-1; 9 nucleotides agree with TRBD1. The CDR3 length is 15 residues. Germline CDR1 reads MDHEN; CDR2 reads SYDVKM. The J segment lost 6 bases and the V segment lost 2 bases, leaving 5 bases of the junction unmatched. The DNA of the CDR3 is TGTGCCAGCAGTTTACGAGGACAGGGGATCAATGAGCAGTTCTTC. Encoded protein: CASSLRGQGINEQFF.

This chain connects TRBV5-6 to TRBJ1-4, with D possibly TRBD1 on 6 matching bases. V shed 4 bases and J shed 3 bases, with 13 bases lying between them. Germline V gene sequence: CDR1 SGHDT, CDR2 YYEEEE. There are 15 residues in the CDR3. Written as DNA, the CDR3 is TGTGCCAGCAGCGCAGGACAGAGACCTAATGAAAAACTGTTTTTT. It encodes CASSAGQRPNEKLFF.

The gene calls are TRBV28 and TRBJ1-2, with 11 bases identical to TRBD1. This CDR3 is 17 amino acids long. Germline V gene sequence: CDR1 MDHEN, CDR2 SYDVKM. After removal of 1 base from V and 7 bases from J, the junction contained 11 bases not matched to a gene. The CDR3 region is CASSLFNVGQGESGYTF. The CDR3 DNA reads as TGTGCCAGCAGTTTATTTAACGTGGGACAGGGGGAGAGTGGCTACACCTTC.

This chain connects TRBV6-1 to TRBJ2-7; D unclear. Trimming cost V 2 bases and J 2 bases, with 7 bases left between them. Germline CDR1 and CDR2: MNHNS and SASEGT. The CDR3 loop spans 13 amino acids. CDR3 nucleotides: TGTGCCAGCAGTGAATCTGTTACCTACGAGCAGTACTTC. Translation: CASSESVTYEQYF.

The J gene is TRBJ2-7, the V gene TRBV4-1; the D gene is possibly TRBD2 (5 bases). This CDR3 has 15 amino acids. Germline V CDR1 and CDR2: MGHRA, YSYEKL. V dropped 4 bases and J dropped 4 bases, with 17 bases sitting between them. CDR3 coding DNA: TGCGCCAGCAGCCGCCCCCCGGTGGGAGAATACGAGCAGTACTTC. It is translated as CASSRPPVGEYEQYF.

The rearrangement joins TRBV7-2 to TRBJ1-6, with D hard to call. Germline CDR1 reads SGHTA; CDR2 reads FQGNSA. Between the trimmed V and J ends, which lost 6 bases and 3 bases, there was a span of 15 bases. This CDR3 region has 16 residues. This CDR3 is CASRPREGRYNSPLHF. The CDR3 DNA follows: TGTGCCAGCAGACCTAGGGAGGGTCGCTATAATTCACCCCTCCACTTT.

The gene calls are TRBV5-6 and TRBJ1-1, with 7 bases identical to TRBD1. Losses at the gene ends were 7 bases for V and 6 bases for J; bases not matched to a gene: 12. Germline CDR1 reads SGHDT; CDR2 reads YYEEEE. There are 14 residues in the CDR3. The CDR3 sequence: CASFPTGDAAEAFF. The CDR3 nucleotides read TGTGCCAGCTTCCCTACAGGGGATGCGGCTGAAGCTTTCTTT.

The chain is built from TRBV18 and TRBJ1-6; 9 bases agree with TRBD1. The CDR3 consists of 15 residues. Germline trimming cut 6 bases from V and 5 bases from J; bases unmatched to any gene: 5. Looked up from germline, CDR1 is KGHSH and CDR2 is LQKENI. CDR3 DNA: TGTGCCAGCTCCCTGGGACAGGGAAATAATTCACCCCTCCACTTT. Residues: CASSLGQGNNSPLHF.

Only a few counts were recorded for this clone. CDR3 residues: CAWSVRLDSTIYF. The CDR3 DNA is TGTGCCTGGAGTGTACGTCTCGACAGCACCATATATTTT. This chain joins TRBV30 and TRBJ1-3; maybe TRBD1 (5 bases). Trimming removed 0 bases from V and 9 bases from J, with 12 bases in between. Per germline, CDR1 GTSNPN and CDR2 SVGIG (reference sequence). The CDR3 is 13 amino acids.

This sequence joins TRBV7-9 and TRBJ1-4; 8 positions agree with TRBD1. Germline values: CDR1 SEHNR, CDR2 FQNEAQ (reference sequence). CDR3 length equals 16 residues. V gave up 2 bases and J gave up 1 base; unmatched junction bases: 3. Written as DNA, the CDR3 is TGTGCCAGCAGCTTACCCAGGGGGCAAACTAATGAAAAACTGTTTTTT. This sequence encodes CASSLPRGQTNEKLFF.

A single count supports this clone. The chain recombines TRBV7-3 with TRBJ2-3, with TRBD2 matching 11 bases. The CDR3 covers 15 residues. V gave up 3 bases and J gave up 5 bases; unmatched junction bases: 4. Germline lookup yields CDR1 SGHTA and CDR2 FQGTGA. The CDR3 DNA sequence: TGTGCCAGCAGCTTGACTAGCGGGGCGGGAGATACGCAGTATTTT. Translating it yields CASSLTSGAGDTQYF.

V usage is TRBV28 and J usage is TRBJ2-7; D gene ambiguous. The CDR3 contains 13 residues. Between the trimmed V and J ends, which lost 2 bases and 4 bases, there was a span of 9 bases. Germline CDR1 reads MDHEN; CDR2 reads SYDVKM. CDR3 protein: CASSLLVGYEQYF. The CDR3 DNA follows: TGTGCCAGCAGTTTACTTGTCGGGTACGAGCAGTACTTC. The whole variable domain, filled in from reference TRBV28 and TRBJ2-7, reads DVKVTQSSRYLVKRTGEKVFLECVQDMDHENMFWYRQDPGLGLRLIYFSYDVKMKEKGDIPEGYSVSREKKERFSLILESASTNQTSMYLCASSLLVGYEQYFGPGTRLTVT.

This rearrangement joins TRBV6-1 to TRBJ2-7; TRBD1 agrees at 8 bases. Trimming cost V 3 bases and J 2 bases; bases outside gene matches: 6. CDR3 length equals 15 residues. The V gene's germline CDR1 is MNHNS and CDR2 SASEGT. DNA of the CDR3: TGTGCCAGCAGTGAGGGGACAGGCCAACCCTACGAGCAGTACTTC. Translating it yields CASSEGTGQPYEQYF.

The chain joins TRBV19 to TRBJ1-4, with 8 bases aligning to TRBD1. V gave up 7 bases and J gave up 14 bases; unmatched junction bases: 12. The germline V gene encodes CDR1 LNHDA and CDR2 SQIVND (reference sequence). The CDR3 length is 13 residues. CDR3 loop: CASKGTGDLGLFF. The CDR3 DNA is TGTGCCAGTAAGGGGACAGGAGACCTTGGGCTGTTTTTT.

CDR3 DNA: TGTGCCAGCAGTTTACCGGGACAGGTCGTTCAAGAGACCCAGTACTTC. The encoded protein is CASSLPGQVVQETQYF. This chain uses TRBV28 with TRBJ2-5, with TRBD1 matching over 8 bases. Trimming cost V 2 bases and J 2 bases; bases outside gene matches: 7. From germline, CDR1 is MDHEN and CDR2 SYDVKM. This CDR3 has 16 residues.

This clone was recorded only once. The chain couples TRBV12-5 to TRBJ1-3; no firm D call. V was clipped by 7 bases and J by 0 bases, with 13 bases between them. Germline V gene sequence: CDR1 LGHNT, CDR2 FRNRAP. The CDR3 loop spans 15 amino acids. In nucleotides, the CDR3 is TGTGCTAGTGCCCGAGAAGGAGCCTCTGGAAACACCATATATTTT. It codes for CASAREGASGNTIYF.

The chain uses TRBV6-1 and TRBJ1-5, with D unresolved. The CDR3 runs to 13 residues. Germline-derived CDR1 and CDR2 are MNHNS and SASEGT. V shed 1 base and J shed 2 bases, with 3 bases lying between them. The CDR3 DNA is TGTGCCAGCAGTGAAGGAGGCAATCAGCCCCAGCATTTT. Protein product: CASSEGGNQPQHF.

This clone has only a few counts. The chain carries TRBV19 and TRBJ2-7; D may be TRBD2 (6 bases). The CDR3 contains 15 residues. Germline V CDR1 and CDR2: LNHDA, SQIVND (reference sequence). V was clipped by 5 bases and J by 2 bases, with 16 bases between them. The CDR3 coding sequence is TGTGCCAGTAGTCCTGGGGGGAGTAGGACCTACGAGCAGTACTTC. Its protein is CASSPGGSRTYEQYF.

The chain recombines TRBV19 with TRBJ1-3, with D uncertain. Germline V gene sequence: CDR1 LNHDA, CDR2 SQIVND (reference sequence). This CDR3 has 18 residues. Trimming took off 3 bases at V and 0 bases at J, with 18 bases between the two ends. The CDR3 is CASSIFATTGFSGNTIYF. The CDR3 nucleotides read TGTGCCAGTAGTATTTTCGCTACGACGGGATTCTCTGGAAACACCATATATTTT.

V and J are TRBV4-1 and TRBJ2-5; a weak D match, TRBD2 (6 bases). The V end lost 6 bases, the J end lost 5 bases, and 19 bases lay between the germline ends. Germline-derived CDR1 and CDR2 are MGHRA and YSYEKL. The CDR3 consists of 15 residues. DNA of the CDR3: TGCGCCAGCAGTCGCGGTGGGAGTGGGGGGGAGACCCAGTACTTC. Amino acid sequence: CASSRGGSGGETQYF.